This paragraph covers one T cell receptor (beta chain) sequence. Looked up from germline, CDR1 is LNHNV and CDR2 is YYDKDF (reference sequence). The CDR3 is made up of 14 amino acids. V gave up 0 bases and J gave up 4 bases, with 9 bases separating them. CD8+CD57+ cell expansion had been shown by flow cytometry in patients chosen for sequencing. Patients were untreated when blood was sampled. This specimen comes from a study of CD8+CD57+ T cells in acquired aplastic anemia. Study-level background: Across the sorted CD4+ and CD8+ cells, DNA amounts averaged roughly 3 ug.

The use of genomic DNA as template underpinned the TCR beta VDJ and CDR3 profiling. TCRdb fed the reads into MiXCR, producing one record per CDR3 protein. The table has 50,000 to 65,000 distinct CDR3 sequences, approximately 54% seen once. Sequencing was performed on sorted CD4+, CD8+, or CD8+CD57+ T cells (not recorded which) from PBMCs. This TCR derives from a human donor with aplastic anemia. This rearrangement joins TRBV15 to TRBJ1-1; D uncertain. Here the CDR3 reads CATSRDNRPTEAFF. In nucleotides, the CDR3 is TGTGCCACCAGCAGAGATAATCGTCCCACTGAAGCTTTCTTT.